The 32 T cell receptor beta chains below come from one sample, sequenced in a study of cytomegalovirus exposure and HLA in healthy donors. The PCR had 60 Vbeta and 13 Jbeta primers. Sequencing was performed with immunoSEQ multiplex PCR; in TCRdb, only in-frame clones are kept and a portion is missing. Of about 150,000 clones in the sample, less than 65% are singletons; the top ten hold about 3%. Material for sequencing was PBMCs. These receptors were taken from a woman under 40 in good health and CMV-seropositive.

For this clone: This specimen includes other DNA sequences encoding the same CDR3. The chain uses TRBV2 and TRBJ1-1; D call uncertain. The CDR3 is 12 residues long. With 5 bases removed from V and 2 bases from J, the gap between germline ends came to 6 bases. Germline values: CDR1 SNHLY, CDR2 FYNNEI. The chain's CDR3 is CASSPQNTEAFF. For the CDR3, the DNA is TGTGCCAGCAGTCCACAAAACACTGAAGCTTTCTTT.

This clone was seen a few times. This chain links TRBV7-6 with TRBJ1-3, with TRBD1 as a possible D gene (6 bases). The germline gives CDR1 SGHVS, CDR2 FNYEAQ. V was pared by 5 bases and J by 3 bases, with 20 bases between. This CDR3 spans 17 amino acids. The CDR3 spells CASSEYRTGSVGNTIYF. The CDR3 DNA is TGTGCCAGCAGCGAATATAGAACAGGGAGCGTTGGAAACACCATATATTTT.

V gene TRBV14 combines with J gene TRBJ2-2; tentative D call: TRBD2 (6 bases). V lost 1 base, J lost 2 bases, and 8 bases lay in between. This CDR3 has 15 amino acids. Germline lookup yields CDR1 SGHDN and CDR2 FVKESK. CDR3 protein: CASSQGSGNTGELFF. The DNA of the CDR3 is TGTGCCAGCAGCCAAGGTAGCGGAAACACCGGGGAGCTGTTTTTT.

The chain uses TRBV5-1 and TRBJ2-7; 9 bases line up with TRBD2. This CDR3 comprises 14 residues. The trim removed 7 bases at V and 2 bases at J, leaving 7 bases unmatched. Looked up from germline, CDR1 is SGHRS and CDR2 is YFSETQ. CDR3 in DNA: TGCGCCAGCTTTAGCGGGGGCCCTCCCTACGAGCAGTACTTC. It yields the protein CASFSGGPPYEQYF.

The V call is TRBV28, the J call TRBJ2-5; the match to TRBD2 covers 7 bases. The CDR3 has 15 residues. V shed 5 bases, J shed 2 bases, and the junction held 8 bases outside the gene matches. The germline CDR1 and CDR2 sequences are MDHEN and SYDVKM. CDR3 DNA: TGTGCCAGCAGTGGGGCGGGGGTAAAACAAGAGACCCAGTACTTC. This codes for CASSGAGVKQETQYF.

For this clone: The final CDR3 position lacks the conserved phenylalanine or tryptophan, pointing to a likely read error. The chain combines TRBV30 with TRBJ2-4; tentative D call: TRBD2 (6 bases). Trimming stripped 2 bases from V and 0 bases from J, with 11 bases between. The CDR3 totals 15 residues. Germline CDR1 GTSNPN, CDR2 SVGIG (reference sequence). CDR3 DNA: TGTGCCTGGAGTTACGGAGGGGTAGCCAAAAACATTCAGTACCTC. Residues: CAWSYGGVAKNIQYL.

The rearrangement uses TRBV15 and TRBJ1-2; 9 positions agree with TRBD1. The length of the CDR3 is 17 residues. Looked up from germline, CDR1 is LNHNV and CDR2 is YYDKDF (reference sequence). The junction had 18 bases not matched to a gene; V was cut back by 5 bases and J by 8 bases. The CDR3 nucleotides read TGTGCCACCAGCGAAGAACAGGGGGCGACTCTGGAGGGAGGCTACACCTTC. This sequence encodes CATSEEQGATLEGGYTF. The full variable domain, with the rest looked up from reference TRBV15 and TRBJ1-2, is DAMVIQNPRYQVTQFGKPVTLSCSQTLNHNVMYWYQQKSSQAPKLLFHYYDKDFNNEADTPDNFQSRRPNTSFCFLDIRSPGLGDTAMYLCATSEEQGATLEGGYTFGSGTRLTVV.

CDR3 residues: CASSLTVNTEAFF. DNA of the CDR3: TGTGCCAGCAGCTTGACAGTGAACACTGAAGCTTTCTTT. The V and J genes are TRBV11-3 and TRBJ1-1; TRBD1 might be the D (5 bases). The germline V and J ends were trimmed by 3 bases and 0 bases, with 5 bases remaining between them. Germline CDR1 reads SGHNT; CDR2 reads YENEEA. The CDR3 consists of 13 residues.

The genes are TRBV18 and TRBJ1-2, with 7 bases identical to TRBD1. CDR1 KGHSH and CDR2 LQKENI come from the germline V gene. Trimming took 6 bases from V and 3 from J; bases not matched to a gene: 4. The CDR3 extends over 13 amino acids. CDR3 residues: CASSYQGDYGYTF. The CDR3 bases are TGTGCCAGCTCTTACCAGGGGGACTATGGCTACACCTTC. Filled out from reference TRBV18 and TRBJ1-2, the complete variable domain reads NAGVMQNPRHLVRRRGQEARLRCSPMKGHSHVYWYRQLPEEGLKFMVYLQKENIIDESGMPKERFSAEFPKEGPSILRIQQVVRGDSAAYFCASSYQGDYGYTFGSGTRLTVV.

The genes are TRBV9 and TRBJ2-3; 9 nucleotides match TRBD1. Germline V gene sequence: CDR1 SGDLS, CDR2 YYNGEE. The V gene end was trimmed by 4 bases and the J gene end by 7 bases; junction bases not matched to a gene: 13. The CDR3 contains 16 residues. Here the CDR3 reads CASSPPTGQGINTQYF. Written as DNA, the CDR3 is TGTGCCAGCAGCCCCCCAACGGGACAGGGAATTAATACGCAGTATTTT.

The chain carries TRBV10-3 and TRBJ2-3; 8 bases fit TRBD2. V dropped 11 bases and J dropped 2; count of bases not matched to a gene: 24. The length of the CDR3 is 19 residues. The V gene's germline CDR1 is ENHRY and CDR2 SYGVKD. Here the CDR3 reads CALKKASGEISGNTDTQYF. Here the CDR3 DNA reads TGTGCCCTAAAAAAGGCGTCAGGGGAAATTAGCGGGAACACAGATACGCAGTATTTT.

This clone was seen only a few times. The chain joins TRBV19 to TRBJ2-7, with a possible D match to TRBD2 (6 bases). The germline V and J ends were trimmed by 5 bases and 7 bases, with 18 bases remaining between them. CDR1 LNHDA and CDR2 SQIVND come from the germline V gene (reference sequence). This CDR3 has 14 residues. The CDR3 DNA reads as TGTGCCAGTAGTCTTATCGGGAGTTTCGGTGAGCAGTACTTC. As protein: CASSLIGSFGEQYF.

The chain is built from TRBV2 and TRBJ1-3; D gene unclear. The CDR3 contains 15 residues. Germline CDR1 and CDR2: SNHLY and FYNNEI. Trimming shortened V by 4 bases and J by 2 bases, and 12 bases separated the two germline ends. The CDR3 DNA reads TGTGCCAGCAGTGTAGCGGTCAGTCCTGGAAACACCATATATTTT. It translates to CASSVAVSPGNTIYF.

V gene TRBV7-2 combines with J gene TRBJ2-7; 8 nucleotides agree with TRBD1. The J segment lost 2 bases and the V segment lost 7 bases, leaving 7 bases of the junction unmatched. The CDR3 runs 14 residues. Looked up from germline, CDR1 is SGHTA and CDR2 is FQGNSA. CDR3 coding DNA: TGTGCCAGCATTATGAACAGGGGGGCCTACGAGCAGTACTTC. It specifies CASIMNRGAYEQYF.

The rearrangement links TRBV2 to TRBJ2-1, with 8 bases identical to TRBD1. Trimming took 4 bases from V and 1 from J; bases not matched to a gene: 0. The CDR3 extends over 14 amino acids. CDR1 and CDR2 from the germline V gene are SNHLY and FYNNEI. CDR3 region: CASSGTGSYNEQFF. DNA for the CDR3: TGTGCCAGCAGTGGGACAGGGTCCTACAATGAGCAGTTCTTC.

This rearrangement joins TRBV6-5 to TRBJ1-2, with D unclear. Germline CDR1 and CDR2: MNHEY and SVGAGI. This CDR3 has 13 amino acids. Trimming took off 0 bases at V and 7 bases at J, with 9 bases between the two ends. CDR3 protein: CASSYSESSGYTF. For the CDR3, the DNA is TGTGCCAGCAGTTACTCGGAGTCGAGTGGCTACACCTTC.

The chain is built from TRBV27 and TRBJ2-7; D is perhaps TRBD2 (5 bases). This CDR3 has 14 amino acids. The V and J ends lost 3 bases and 4 bases respectively, with 13 bases between them. The germline V gene encodes CDR1 MNHEY and CDR2 SMNVEV (reference sequence). CDR3 sequence: CASSFLGRWYEQYF. In DNA, the CDR3 is TGTGCCAGCAGTTTCTTAGGGAGATGGTACGAGCAGTACTTC.

This chain connects TRBV5-4 to TRBJ2-2; 9 nucleotides agree with TRBD1. The CDR3 totals 14 residues. Germline V gene data show CDR1 as SGHNT and CDR2 as YYREEE (reference sequence). J was trimmed by 4 bases and V by 9 bases; bases with no gene match: 7. For the CDR3, the DNA is TGTGCCACCTCCGGGACAGGGAGCACCGGGGAGCTGTTTTTT. Encoded protein: CATSGTGSTGELFF.

The V call is TRBV7-9, the J call TRBJ2-2; D gene ambiguous. Trimming left V 7 bases short and J 0 bases short, with 9 bases between. The length of the CDR3 is 14 residues. Germline CDR1 SEHNR, CDR2 FQNEAQ (reference sequence). Here the CDR3 reads CASNPRSNTGELFF. The DNA for the CDR3 is TGTGCCAGCAACCCGCGTTCGAACACCGGGGAGCTGTTTTTT.

The J gene is TRBJ2-2, the V gene TRBV30; D call uncertain. The CDR3 is 13 residues long. Per germline, CDR1 GTSNPN and CDR2 SVGIG (reference sequence). The V end lost 0 bases, the J end lost 2 bases, and 4 bases lay between the germline ends. CDR3 sequence (DNA): TGTGCCTGGAGTGTTAAAAACACCGGGGAGCTGTTTTTT. This codes for CAWSVKNTGELFF.

The V and J genes are TRBV10-3 and TRBJ2-7; TRBD1 agrees at 9 bases. The CDR3 runs 14 residues. CDR1 is ENHRY, CDR2 SYGVKD, per germline. Germline trimming cut 0 bases from V and 5 bases from J; bases unmatched to any gene: 2. The CDR3 loop reads CAISESGTGNEQYF. The CDR3 DNA reads as TGTGCCATCAGTGAGTCTGGGACAGGGAACGAGCAGTACTTC.

The table lists this clone with a count of one. Other DNA sequences within the sample encode an identical CDR3. The chain has TRBV28 and TRBJ2-7, with D uncertain. The germline V gene has CDR1 MDHEN and CDR2 SYDVKM. Trimming took 5 bases from V and 1 from J, leaving 6 bases between them. The CDR3 consists of 12 residues. The CDR3: CASSLSSYEQYF. The CDR3 DNA follows: TGTGCCAGCAGTCTCAGTTCCTACGAGCAGTACTTC.

The CDR3 loop is CASSPTGPNTGELFF. CDR3 DNA: TGTGCCAGCAGCCCTACAGGCCCCAACACCGGGGAGCTGTTTTTT. This sequence joins TRBV7-7 and TRBJ2-2; maybe TRBD1 (5 bases). This CDR3 has 15 residues. The germline V gene has CDR1 SSHAT and CDR2 FNYEAQ (reference sequence). The germline V and J ends were trimmed by 5 bases and 2 bases, with 12 bases remaining between them.

This clone was found a few times. The V gene is TRBV29-1, the J gene TRBJ1-2; D ambiguous. The CDR3 is 11 residues long. Between the trimmed V and J ends, which lost 4 bases and 7 bases, there was a span of 10 bases. Germline CDR1 and CDR2: SQVTM and ANQGSEA. Here the CDR3 DNA reads TGCAGCGTTGCTCGGGTGCCTGGCTACACCTTC. Its translation is CSVARVPGYTF. Based on the CDR3 plus reference TRBV29-1 and TRBJ1-2, the full variable domain is SAVISQKPSRDICQRGTSLTIQCQVDSQVTMMFWYRQQPGQSLTLIATANQGSEATYESGFVIDKFPISRPNLTFSTLTVSNMSPEDSSIYLCSVARVPGYTFGSGTRLTVV.

This clone is a singleton in its sample. The chain recombines TRBV6-1 with TRBJ2-7; D is unresolved. Per the germline V gene, CDR1 is MNHNS and CDR2 is SASEGT. Trimming removed 1 base from V and 3 bases from J, with 10 bases in between. The CDR3 consists of 14 residues. The CDR3 sequence is CASSEVAEIYEQYF. The CDR3 DNA reads as TGTGCCAGCAGTGAAGTCGCGGAAATCTACGAGCAGTACTTC.

This clone came up a few times. CDR3 sequence reads: CASRENGADTQYF. The CDR3 coding sequence is TGTGCCAGCAGAGAGAACGGGGCAGATACGCAGTATTTT. The rearrangement links TRBV28 to TRBJ2-3, with D maybe TRBD2 (5 bases). CDR1 and CDR2 (germline): MDHEN, SYDVKM. The CDR3 extends over 13 amino acids. Between the trimmed V and J ends, which lost 6 bases and 4 bases, there was a span of 11 bases. The entire variable domain, with the rest obtained from reference TRBV28 and TRBJ2-3, is as follows: DVKVTQSSRYLVKRTGEKVFLECVQDMDHENMFWYRQDPGLGLRLIYFSYDVKMKEKGDIPEGYSVSREKKERFSLILESASTNQTSMYLCASRENGADTQYFGPGTRLTVL.

This chain links TRBV4-2 with TRBJ1-2; no definite D call. Germline V gives CDR1 LGHNA, CDR2 YNFKEQ. The CDR3 runs to 15 residues. With 0 bases removed from V and 7 bases from J, the gap between germline ends came to 15 bases. This CDR3 reads CASSQEAAGSGGYTF. DNA of the CDR3: TGTGCCAGCAGCCAAGAGGCGGCGGGTAGTGGTGGCTACACCTTC.

The V call is TRBV19, the J call TRBJ2-5; TRBD1 is a possible D gene (5 bases). The J call may be wrong; the DNA end is better matched by TRBJ2-7. The CDR3 length is 15 residues. Germline V gives CDR1 LNHDA, CDR2 SQIVND (reference sequence). The CDR3 protein is CASSYFSGHIYEQYF. In DNA, the CDR3 is TGTGCCAGTAGTTATTTTTCAGGGCATATCTACGAGCAGTACTTC.

This clone was observed a handful of times. V is TRBV21-1 and J is TRBJ2-7; the D call TRBD1 from the table was never checked on the DNA. TRBV21-1 is labeled a pseudogene. The CDR3 has 15 amino acids. The CDR3 coding sequence is TGTGCCAGCAGCAGACGACAGGGAGTATACTACGAGCAGTACTTC. It specifies CASSRRQGVYYEQYF.

On this clone itself: This sample also contains other DNA sequences that code for the same CDR3. The chain has TRBV2 and TRBJ2-7; 9 nucleotides match TRBD1. The ends lost 6 bases at V and 3 bases at J; junction bases unmatched: 0. The CDR3 sequence is 12 residues long. Germline V gene data show CDR1 as SNHLY and CDR2 as FYNNEI. The CDR3 spells CASRTGGYEQYF. The CDR3 DNA is TGTGCCAGCAGGACAGGGGGCTACGAGCAGTACTTC.

This chain joins TRBV19 and TRBJ2-3, with 10 bases identical to TRBD2. The CDR3 sequence is 17 residues long. Germline V gives CDR1 LNHDA, CDR2 SQIVND (reference sequence). J gave up 1 base and V 1 base, and 5 bases lay outside the gene matches. CDR3 region: CASSIAASGSGTDTQYF. DNA for the CDR3: TGTGCCAGTAGTATAGCAGCTAGCGGGAGCGGCACAGATACGCAGTATTTT.

This clone is a singleton in its sample. V and J are TRBV25-1 and TRBJ2-5; TRBD2 agrees at 9 bases. Germline CDR1 is MGHDK and CDR2 is SYGVNS. The CDR3 is made up of 15 amino acids. The V and J ends lost 6 bases and 4 bases, in that order; junction bases with no gene match: 9. The CDR3 here is CASSPPQAGGETQYF. The CDR3, as DNA: TGTGCCAGCAGCCCTCCCCAAGCGGGGGGAGAGACCCAGTACTTC. Variable domain in full (rest from reference TRBV25-1 and TRBJ2-5): EADIYQTPRYLVIGTGKKITLECSQTMGHDKMYWYQQDPGMELHLIHYSYGVNSTEKGDLSSESTVSRIRTEHFPLTLESARPSHTSQYLCASSPPQAGGETQYFGPGTRLLVL.